This T cell receptor (beta chain) appears in the sequencing data of a study of beta chain features in type 1 diabetes. Study results and limitations: Patients with Type 1 diabetes showed moderately but significantly shorter TCRB CDR3s in all four CD4+ subsets.

The whole isolated RNA underwent reverse transcription, so sequencing captured expressed TCRB transcripts. TCRdb's copy holds only in-frame clones and misses some; the assay was immunoSEQ multiplex PCR. Of about 410,000 clones listed, 11% to 15% are singletons. A heparinised blood draw that averaged roughly 100 mL was obtained once from each donor. The CDR3 is made up of 15 amino acids. Germline V CDR1 and CDR2: LGHNA, YSLEER. Trimming removed 1 base at V and 4 bases at J, with 13 bases between. Comments on this clone: Its antigen remains unknown.

The specimen sequenced was naive CD4+ T cells from blood. The rearrangement joins TRBV4-3 to TRBJ1-2; no clear D gene. This receptor was taken from a man aged 30 to 45 in good health. The CDR3 bases are TGCGCCAGCAGCCAAGCCCCAGTCGAGACCTATGGCTACACCTTC. Its translation: CASSQAPVETYGYTF.